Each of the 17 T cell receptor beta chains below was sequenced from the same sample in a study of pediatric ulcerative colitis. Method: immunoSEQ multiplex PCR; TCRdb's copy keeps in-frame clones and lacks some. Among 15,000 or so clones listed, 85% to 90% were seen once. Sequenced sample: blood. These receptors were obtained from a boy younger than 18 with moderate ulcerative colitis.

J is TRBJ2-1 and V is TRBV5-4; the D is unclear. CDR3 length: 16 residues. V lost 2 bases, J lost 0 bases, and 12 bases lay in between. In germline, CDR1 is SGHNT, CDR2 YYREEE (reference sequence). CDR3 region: CASSFRLKSSYNEQFF. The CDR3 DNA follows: TGTGCCAGCAGCTTCCGACTTAAGAGCTCCTACAATGAGCAGTTCTTC.

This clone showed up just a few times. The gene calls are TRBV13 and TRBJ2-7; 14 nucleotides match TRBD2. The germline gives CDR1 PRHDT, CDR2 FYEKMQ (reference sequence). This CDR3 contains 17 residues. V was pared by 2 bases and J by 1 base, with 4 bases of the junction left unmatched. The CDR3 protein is CASSLRGTSGSSYEQYF. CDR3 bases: TGTGCCAGCAGCTTAAGGGGGACTAGCGGGAGTTCCTACGAGCAGTACTTC.

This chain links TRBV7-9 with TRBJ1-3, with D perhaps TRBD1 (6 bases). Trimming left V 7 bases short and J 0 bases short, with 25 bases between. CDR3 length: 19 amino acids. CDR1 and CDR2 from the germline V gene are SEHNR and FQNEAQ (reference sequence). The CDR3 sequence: CASIQEGGTILLSGNTIYF. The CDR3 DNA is TGTGCCAGCATCCAGGAGGGGGGGACAATACTGCTCTCTGGAAACACCATATATTTT.

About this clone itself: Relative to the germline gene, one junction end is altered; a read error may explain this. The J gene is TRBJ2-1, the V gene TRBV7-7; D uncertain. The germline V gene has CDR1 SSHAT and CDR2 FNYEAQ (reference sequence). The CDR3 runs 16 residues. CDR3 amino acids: CASSLNWYQGYNEQFF. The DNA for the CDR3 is TGTGCTAGCAGCTTAAATTGGTATCAAGGATACAATGAGCAGTTCTTC.

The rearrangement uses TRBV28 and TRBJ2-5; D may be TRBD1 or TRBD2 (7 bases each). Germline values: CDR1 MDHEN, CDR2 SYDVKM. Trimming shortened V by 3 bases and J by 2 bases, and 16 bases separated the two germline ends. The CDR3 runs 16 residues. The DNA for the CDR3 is TGTGCCAGCAGTTTTCTCGGGGGGACAGTACAAGAGACCCAGTACTTC. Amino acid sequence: CASSFLGGTVQETQYF.

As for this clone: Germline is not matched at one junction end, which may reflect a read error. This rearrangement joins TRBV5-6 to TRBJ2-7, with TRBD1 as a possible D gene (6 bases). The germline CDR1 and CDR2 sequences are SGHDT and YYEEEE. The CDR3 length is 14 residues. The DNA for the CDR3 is TGTGCCAGCAACTTGGGGACACCTTCCTACGAGCAGTACTTC. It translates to CASNLGTPSYEQYF.

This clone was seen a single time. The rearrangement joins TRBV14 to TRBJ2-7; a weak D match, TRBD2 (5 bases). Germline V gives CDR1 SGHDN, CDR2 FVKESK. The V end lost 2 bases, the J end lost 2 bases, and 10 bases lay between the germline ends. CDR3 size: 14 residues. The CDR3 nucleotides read TGTGCCAGCAGCCAAAGTACAGCGGCCTACGAGCAGTACTTC. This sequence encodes CASSQSTAAYEQYF.

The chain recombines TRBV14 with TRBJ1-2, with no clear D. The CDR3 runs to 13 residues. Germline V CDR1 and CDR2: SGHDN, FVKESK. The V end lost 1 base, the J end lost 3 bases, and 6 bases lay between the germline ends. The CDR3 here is CASSQGYDYGYTF. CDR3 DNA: TGTGCCAGCAGCCAAGGGTACGACTATGGCTACACCTTC.

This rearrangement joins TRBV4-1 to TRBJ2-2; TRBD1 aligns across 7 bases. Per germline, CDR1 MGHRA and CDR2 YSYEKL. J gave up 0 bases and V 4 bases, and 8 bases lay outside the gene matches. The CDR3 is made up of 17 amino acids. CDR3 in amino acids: CASSPTLGTANTGELFF. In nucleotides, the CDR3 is TGCGCCAGCAGCCCCACCCTAGGGACAGCGAACACCGGGGAGCTGTTTTTT.

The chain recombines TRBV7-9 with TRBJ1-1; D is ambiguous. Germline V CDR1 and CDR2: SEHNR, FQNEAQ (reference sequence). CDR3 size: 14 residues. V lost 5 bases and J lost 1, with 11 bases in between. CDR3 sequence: CASSRHSENTEAFF. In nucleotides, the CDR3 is TGTGCCAGCAGCCGACACTCGGAGAACACTGAAGCTTTCTTT. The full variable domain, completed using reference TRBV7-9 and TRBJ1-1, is DTGVSQNPRHKITKRGQNVTFRCDPISEHNRLYWYRQTLGQGPEFLTYFQNEAQLEKSRLLSDRFSAERPKGSFSTLEIQRTEQGDSAMYLCASSRHSENTEAFFGQGTRLTVV.

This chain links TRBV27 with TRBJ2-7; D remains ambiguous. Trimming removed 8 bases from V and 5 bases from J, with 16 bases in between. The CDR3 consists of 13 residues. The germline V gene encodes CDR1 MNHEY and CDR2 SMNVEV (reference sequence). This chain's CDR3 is CASGLTTRHEQYF. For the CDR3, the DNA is TGTGCCAGCGGTCTCACGACTCGCCACGAGCAGTACTTC.

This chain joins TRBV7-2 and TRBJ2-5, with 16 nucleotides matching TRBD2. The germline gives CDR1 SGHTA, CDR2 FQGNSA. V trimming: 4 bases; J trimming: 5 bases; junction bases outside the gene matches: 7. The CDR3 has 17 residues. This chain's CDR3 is CASSSGLAGGRRETQYF. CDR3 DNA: TGTGCCAGCAGCTCGGGACTAGCGGGAGGGCGGAGGGAGACCCAGTACTTC.

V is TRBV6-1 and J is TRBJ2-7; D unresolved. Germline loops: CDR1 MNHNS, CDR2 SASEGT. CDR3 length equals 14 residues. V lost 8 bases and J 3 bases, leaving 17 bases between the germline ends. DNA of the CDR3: TGTGCCAGCTTAGGCACTCTTGTTCGCTACGAGCAGTACTTC. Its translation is CASLGTLVRYEQYF.

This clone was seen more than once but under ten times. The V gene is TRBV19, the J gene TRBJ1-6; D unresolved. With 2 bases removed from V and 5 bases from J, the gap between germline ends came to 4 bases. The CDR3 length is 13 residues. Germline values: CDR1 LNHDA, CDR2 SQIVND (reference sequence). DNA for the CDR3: TGTGCCAGTAGTATAAGAGATAATTCACCCCTCCACTTT. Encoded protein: CASSIRDNSPLHF.

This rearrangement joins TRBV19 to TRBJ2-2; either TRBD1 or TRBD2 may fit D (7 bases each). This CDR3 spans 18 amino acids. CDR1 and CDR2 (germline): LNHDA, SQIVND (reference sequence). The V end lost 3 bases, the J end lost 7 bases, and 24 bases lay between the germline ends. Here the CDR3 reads CASSIGGDSQLILGELFF. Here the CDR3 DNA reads TGTGCCAGTAGTATTGGGGGGGACAGCCAATTAATACTCGGGGAGCTGTTTTTT.

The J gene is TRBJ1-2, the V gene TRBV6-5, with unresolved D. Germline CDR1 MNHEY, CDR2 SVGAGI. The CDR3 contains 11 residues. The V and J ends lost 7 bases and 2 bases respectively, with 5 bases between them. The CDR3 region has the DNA TGTGCCAGCATGGGAAACTATGGCTACACCTTC. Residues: CASMGNYGYTF.

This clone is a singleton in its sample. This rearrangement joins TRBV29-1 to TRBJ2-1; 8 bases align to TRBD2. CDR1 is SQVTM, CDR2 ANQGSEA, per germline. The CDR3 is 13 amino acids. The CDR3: CTASGRVYNEQFF. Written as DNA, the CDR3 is TGCACCGCCAGCGGGAGAGTCTACAATGAGCAGTTCTTC.